This TCR beta chain was captured in a study of T cell repertoires in cytomegalovirus infection. Study at large: HLA-B-restricted CMV epitopes that are well studied, plus recently identified HLA-C-restricted ones, were used by the study. Shared public TCR beta signatures pointed to both CMV infection and a matching HLA type.

Via MiXCR, TCRdb re-called the reads, giving one row per CDR3 protein. The sample shows about 700,000 distinct CDR3 sequences, roughly a third of them seen only once. With 5 bases removed from V and 7 bases from J, the gap between germline ends came to 18 bases. This CDR3 is built from 15 residues. Germline V gives CDR1 MNHEY, CDR2 SMNVEV (reference sequence). This clonotype was detected a few times. Antigen: not known. This chain connects TRBV27 to TRBJ1-5, with D hard to call. Material: cultured PBMCs, obtained from culture after CMV antigen stimulation. This TCR came from a human donor in good health (CMV status not recorded). Some clones in this sample may be carry-over from other donors' samples. The CDR3 DNA is TGTGCCAGCAGTAAAGACCCCCAAACGGGACAGCCCCAGCATTTT. This codes for CASSKDPQTGQPQHF.